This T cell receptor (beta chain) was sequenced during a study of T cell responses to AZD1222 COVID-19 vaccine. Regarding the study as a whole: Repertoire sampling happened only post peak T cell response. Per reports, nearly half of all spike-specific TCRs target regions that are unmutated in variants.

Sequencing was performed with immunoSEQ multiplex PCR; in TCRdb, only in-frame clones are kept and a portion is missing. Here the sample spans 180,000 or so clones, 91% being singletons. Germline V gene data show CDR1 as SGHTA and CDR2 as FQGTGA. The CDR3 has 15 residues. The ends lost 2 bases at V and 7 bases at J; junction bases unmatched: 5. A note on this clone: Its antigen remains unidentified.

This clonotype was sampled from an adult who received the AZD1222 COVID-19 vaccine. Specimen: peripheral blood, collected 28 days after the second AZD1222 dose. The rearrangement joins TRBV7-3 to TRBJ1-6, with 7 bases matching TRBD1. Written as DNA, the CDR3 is TGTGCCAGCAGCTTAGGGGGACAGATGAATTCACCCCTCCACTTT. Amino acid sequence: CASSLGGQMNSPLHF.